The rows below give T cell receptor beta chains drawn from one sample of a study of Ad26.COV2.S vaccination and SARS-CoV-2 variants. The method was immunoSEQ multiplex PCR; TCRdb's version includes in-frame clones alone and lacks a portion of them. Here the sample spans about 350,000 clones, 70% to 90% being singletons. Here the sequenced sample was peripheral blood, taken in a trial of Ad26.COV2.S vaccine versus placebo. These receptors all stem from a person aged 18-65 years who received the Ad26.COV2.S COVID-19 vaccine or a placebo. CDR3s leave out the opening cysteine and the closing phenylalanine or tryptophan.

TRBJ1-6	TRBV11-2	ASSYTGIPYNSPLH
TRBJ1-5	TRBV7-2	ASRSYSNQPQH
TRBJ1-4	TRBV25-1	ASSERSGGWEKLF
TRBJ2-3	TRBV28	ASYGTDTQY
TRBJ1-6	TRBV28	ASSVWATGDSPLH
TRBJ2-2	TRBV3-1/TRBV3-2	ASSQGGLAGGNTGELF
TRBJ1-5	TRBV2	ASSGILTGEYQPQH
TRBJ1-6	TRBV7-2	ASSDYPGTASPLH
TRBJ2-1	TRBV7-2	ASSPAEISYNEQF
TRBJ2-5	TRBV11-3	ASSLDSVTQY
TRBJ2-5	TRBV7-8	ASSVHRGTPQY
TRBJ2-1	TRBV27	ASIKAGLNEQF
TRBJ1-1	TRBV19	ASSITGSGNTEAF
TRBJ2-3	TRBV6-2/TRBV6-3	ASSMVARGDTQY
TRBJ1-4	TRBV4-3	ASSPGGATNEKLF
TRBJ2-1	TRBV14	ASSQEWESSYNEQF
TRBJ2-3	TRBV6-2/TRBV6-3	ASSYSTTGQGGPDTQY
TRBJ1-1	TRBV10-3	AISPDILNTEAF
TRBJ1-1	TRBV5-1	ASSLEEGRRTEAF
TRBJ1-1	TRBV5-6	ASSRQGLSAF
TRBJ2-1	TRBV9	ASSVWRGGRNEQF
TRBJ2-1	TRBV9	ASSFQGGLAGGNEQF
TRBJ2-3	TRBV19	ASRTSGGITDTQY
TRBJ1-2	TRBV7-2	ASSAQTVGYT
TRBJ2-1	TRBV4-1	ASSQDRGRASEQF
TRBJ1-6	TRBV10-3	AISGRGGNSPLH
TRBJ1-4	TRBV12-2	ASRLPTPRSGDVREKLF
TRBJ2-1	TRBV19	AGNPLAGLYNEQF